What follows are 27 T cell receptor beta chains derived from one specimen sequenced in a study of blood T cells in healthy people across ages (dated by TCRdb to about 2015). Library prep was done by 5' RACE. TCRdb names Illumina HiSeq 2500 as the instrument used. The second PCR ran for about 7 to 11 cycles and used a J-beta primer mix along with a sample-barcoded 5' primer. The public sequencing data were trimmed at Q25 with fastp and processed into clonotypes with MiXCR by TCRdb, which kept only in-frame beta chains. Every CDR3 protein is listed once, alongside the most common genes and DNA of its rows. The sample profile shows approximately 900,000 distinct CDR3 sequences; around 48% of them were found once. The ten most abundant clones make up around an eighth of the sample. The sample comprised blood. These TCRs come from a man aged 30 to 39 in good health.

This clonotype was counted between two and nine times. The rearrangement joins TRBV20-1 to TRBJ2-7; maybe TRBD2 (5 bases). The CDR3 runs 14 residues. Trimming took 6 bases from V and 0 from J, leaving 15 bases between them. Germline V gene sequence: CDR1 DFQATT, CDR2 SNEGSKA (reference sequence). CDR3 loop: CSADSTTNSYEQYF. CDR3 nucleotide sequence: TGCAGTGCGGACTCAACTACCAACTCCTACGAGCAGTACTTC.

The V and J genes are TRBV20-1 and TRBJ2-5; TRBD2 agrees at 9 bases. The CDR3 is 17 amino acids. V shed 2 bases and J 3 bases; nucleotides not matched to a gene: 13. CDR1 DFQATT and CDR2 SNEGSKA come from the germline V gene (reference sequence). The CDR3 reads CSARKASGVASKETQYF. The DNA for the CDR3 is TGCAGTGCTAGAAAGGCTAGCGGGGTGGCTTCAAAAGAGACCCAGTACTTC.

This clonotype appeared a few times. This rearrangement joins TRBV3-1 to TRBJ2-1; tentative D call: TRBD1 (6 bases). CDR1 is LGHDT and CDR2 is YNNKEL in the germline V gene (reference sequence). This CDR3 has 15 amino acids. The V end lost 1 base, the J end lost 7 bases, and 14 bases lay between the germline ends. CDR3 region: CASSQGLGRGNEQFF. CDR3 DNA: TGTGCCAGCAGCCAAGGTTTGGGCAGGGGAAATGAGCAGTTCTTC.

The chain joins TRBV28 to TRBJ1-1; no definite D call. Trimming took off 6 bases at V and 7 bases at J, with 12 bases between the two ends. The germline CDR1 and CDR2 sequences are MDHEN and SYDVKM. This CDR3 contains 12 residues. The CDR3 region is CASRPPRYEAFF. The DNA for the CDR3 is TGTGCCAGCAGGCCCCCGAGGTATGAAGCTTTCTTT. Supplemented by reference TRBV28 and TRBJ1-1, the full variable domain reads DVKVTQSSRYLVKRTGEKVFLECVQDMDHENMFWYRQDPGLGLRLIYFSYDVKMKEKGDIPEGYSVSREKKERFSLILESASTNQTSMYLCASRPPRYEAFFGQGTRLTVV.

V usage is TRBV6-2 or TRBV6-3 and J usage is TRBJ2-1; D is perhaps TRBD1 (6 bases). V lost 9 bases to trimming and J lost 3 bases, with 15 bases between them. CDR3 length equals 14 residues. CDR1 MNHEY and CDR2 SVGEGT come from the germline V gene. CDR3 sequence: CARGARQNYNEQFF. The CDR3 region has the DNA TGTGCCAGGGGGGCCAGACAGAACTACAATGAGCAGTTCTTC.

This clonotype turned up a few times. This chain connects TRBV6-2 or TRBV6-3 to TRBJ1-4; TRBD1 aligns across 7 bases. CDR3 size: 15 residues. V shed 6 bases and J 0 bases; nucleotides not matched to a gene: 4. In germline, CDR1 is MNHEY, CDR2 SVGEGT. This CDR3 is CASRPTGATNEKLFF. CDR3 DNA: TGTGCCAGCAGACCCACAGGGGCAACTAATGAAAAACTGTTTTTT.

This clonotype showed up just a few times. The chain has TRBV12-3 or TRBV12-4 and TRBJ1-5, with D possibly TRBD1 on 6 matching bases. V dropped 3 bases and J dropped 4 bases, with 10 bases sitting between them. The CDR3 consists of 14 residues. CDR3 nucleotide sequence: TGTGCCAGCAGTTTTTGGGGGGCTAATCAGCCCCAGCATTTT. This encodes CASSFWGANQPQHF.

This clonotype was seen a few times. The DNA for the CDR3 is TGCAGCGGCTCGGTTAGGGAGCAGTTCTTC. This codes for CSGSVREQFF. The chain uses TRBV29-1 and TRBJ2-1; no clear D gene. V was clipped by 7 bases and J by 10 bases, with 11 bases between them. The CDR3 length is 10 residues. The germline V gene has CDR1 SQVTM and CDR2 ANQGSEA.

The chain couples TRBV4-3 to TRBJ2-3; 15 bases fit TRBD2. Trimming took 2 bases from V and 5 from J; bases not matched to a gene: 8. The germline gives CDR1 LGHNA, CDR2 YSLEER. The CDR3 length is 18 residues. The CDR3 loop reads CASSQSGTSGGPGDTQYF. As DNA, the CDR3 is TGCGCCAGCAGCCAATCCGGGACTAGCGGGGGGCCCGGAGATACGCAGTATTTT.

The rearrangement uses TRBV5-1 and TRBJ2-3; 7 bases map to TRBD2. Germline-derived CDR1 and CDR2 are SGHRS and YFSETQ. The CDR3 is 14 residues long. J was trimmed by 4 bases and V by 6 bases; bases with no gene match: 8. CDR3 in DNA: TGCGCCAGCACGGCTAGCGGAAGCCCAGATACGCAGTATTTT. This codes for CASTASGSPDTQYF.

In nucleotides, the CDR3 is TGTGCCAGCAGCGACGAGCGGGGGGGCTGGACAGATACGCAGTATTTT. Protein product: CASSDERGGWTDTQYF. This chain uses TRBV4-2 with TRBJ2-3; 10 bases match TRBD2. The J segment lost 3 bases and the V segment lost 5 bases, leaving 8 bases of the junction unmatched. CDR1 and CDR2 (germline): LGHNA, YNFKEQ. The CDR3 has 16 amino acids.

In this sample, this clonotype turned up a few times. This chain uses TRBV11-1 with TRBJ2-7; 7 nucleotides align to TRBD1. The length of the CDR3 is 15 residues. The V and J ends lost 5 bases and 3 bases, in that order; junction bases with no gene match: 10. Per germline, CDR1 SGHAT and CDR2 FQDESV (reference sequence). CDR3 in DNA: TGTGCCAGCAGCCTCCAGACAGGGCCCTTCTACGAGCAGTACTTC. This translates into CASSLQTGPFYEQYF.

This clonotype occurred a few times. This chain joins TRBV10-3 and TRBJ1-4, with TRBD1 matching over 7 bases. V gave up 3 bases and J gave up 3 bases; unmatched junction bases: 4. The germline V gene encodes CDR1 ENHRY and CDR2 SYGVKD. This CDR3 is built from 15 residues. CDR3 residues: CAISEPGQPNEKLFF. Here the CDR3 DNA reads TGTGCCATCAGTGAACCGGGACAGCCTAATGAAAAACTGTTTTTT.

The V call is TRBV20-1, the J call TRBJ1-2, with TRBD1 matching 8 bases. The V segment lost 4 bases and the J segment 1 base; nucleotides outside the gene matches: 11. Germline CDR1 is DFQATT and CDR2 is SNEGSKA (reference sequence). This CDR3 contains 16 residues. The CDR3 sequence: CSATQSDRGINYGYTF. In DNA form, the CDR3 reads TGCAGTGCTACCCAATCTGACAGGGGAATTAACTATGGCTACACCTTC.

CDR3 in amino acids: CAISESTISSYEQYF. DNA for the CDR3: TGTGCCATCAGTGAGTCGACAATTAGCTCCTACGAGCAGTACTTC. The rearrangement uses TRBV10-3 and TRBJ2-7; D uncertain. Germline V lookup: CDR1 ENHRY, CDR2 SYGVKD. Trimming removed 0 bases from V and 0 bases from J, with 9 bases in between. This CDR3 spans 15 amino acids.

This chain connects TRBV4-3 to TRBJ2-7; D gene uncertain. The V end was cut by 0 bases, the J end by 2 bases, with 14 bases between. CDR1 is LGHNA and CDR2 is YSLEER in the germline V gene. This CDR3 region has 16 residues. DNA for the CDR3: TGCGCCAGCAGCCAAGATCGATCCGCCCATGCCTACGAGCAGTACTTC. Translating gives CASSQDRSAHAYEQYF.

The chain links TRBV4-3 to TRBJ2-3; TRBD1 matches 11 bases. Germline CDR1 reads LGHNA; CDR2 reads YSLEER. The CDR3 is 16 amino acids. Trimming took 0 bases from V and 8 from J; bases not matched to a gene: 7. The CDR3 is CASSQEGTGGLGTQYF. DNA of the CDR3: TGCGCCAGCAGCCAAGAGGGGACAGGGGGGCTGGGTACGCAGTATTTT.

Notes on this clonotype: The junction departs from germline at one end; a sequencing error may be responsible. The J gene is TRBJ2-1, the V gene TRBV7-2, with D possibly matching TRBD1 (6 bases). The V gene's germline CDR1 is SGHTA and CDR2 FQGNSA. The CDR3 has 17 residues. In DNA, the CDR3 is TGTGTCAGCAGCTCCTACAATATTGCGGACAGCTACAATGAGCAGTTCTTC. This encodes CVSSSYNIADSYNEQFF.

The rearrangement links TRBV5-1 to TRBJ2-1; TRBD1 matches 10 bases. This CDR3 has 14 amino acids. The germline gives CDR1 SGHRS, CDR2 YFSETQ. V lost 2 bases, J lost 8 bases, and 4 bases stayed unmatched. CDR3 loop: CASSFDRGRDEQFF. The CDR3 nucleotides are TGCGCCAGCAGCTTTGACAGGGGGCGCGATGAGCAGTTCTTC.

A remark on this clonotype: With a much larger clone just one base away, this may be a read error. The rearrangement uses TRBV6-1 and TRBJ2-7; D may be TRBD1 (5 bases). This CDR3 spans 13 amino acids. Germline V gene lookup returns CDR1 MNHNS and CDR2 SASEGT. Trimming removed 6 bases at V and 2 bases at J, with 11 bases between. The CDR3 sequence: CASSPGHTYEQYF. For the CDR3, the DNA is TGTGCCAGCAGCCCCGGACACACCTACGAGCAGTACTTC.

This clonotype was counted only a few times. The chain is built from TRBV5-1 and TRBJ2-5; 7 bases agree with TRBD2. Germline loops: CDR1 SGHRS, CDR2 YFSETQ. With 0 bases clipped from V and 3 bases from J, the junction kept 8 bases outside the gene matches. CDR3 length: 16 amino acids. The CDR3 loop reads CASSLASASGKETQYF. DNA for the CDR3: TGCGCCAGCAGCTTGGCCTCTGCTAGCGGTAAAGAGACCCAGTACTTC.

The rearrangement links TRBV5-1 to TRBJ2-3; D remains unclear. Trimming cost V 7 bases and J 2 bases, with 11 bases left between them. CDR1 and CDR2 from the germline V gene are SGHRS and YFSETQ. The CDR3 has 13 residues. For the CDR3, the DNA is TGCGCCAGCGGCTCAAGCCCCACAGATACGCAGTATTTT. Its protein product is CASGSSPTDTQYF.

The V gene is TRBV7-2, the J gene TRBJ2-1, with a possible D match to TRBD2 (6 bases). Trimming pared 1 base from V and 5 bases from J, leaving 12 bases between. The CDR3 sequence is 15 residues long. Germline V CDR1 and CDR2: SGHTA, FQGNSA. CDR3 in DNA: TGTGCCAGCAGCTTAGTCGCGGGGCTTAACAATGAGCAGTTCTTC. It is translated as CASSLVAGLNNEQFF. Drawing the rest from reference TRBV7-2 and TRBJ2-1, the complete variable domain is GAGVSQSPSNKVTEKGKDVELRCDPISGHTALYWYRQSLGQGLEFLIYFQGNSAPDKSGLPSDRFSAERTGGSVSTLTIQRTQQEDSAVYLCASSLVAGLNNEQFFGPGTRLTVL.

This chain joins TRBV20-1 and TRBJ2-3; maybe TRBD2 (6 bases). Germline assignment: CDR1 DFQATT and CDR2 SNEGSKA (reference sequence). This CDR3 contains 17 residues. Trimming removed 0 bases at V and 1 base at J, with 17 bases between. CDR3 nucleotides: TGCAGTGCTAGAGACCCCCAAGCGAGGGAGGGCACAGATACGCAGTATTTT. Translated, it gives CSARDPQAREGTDTQYF.

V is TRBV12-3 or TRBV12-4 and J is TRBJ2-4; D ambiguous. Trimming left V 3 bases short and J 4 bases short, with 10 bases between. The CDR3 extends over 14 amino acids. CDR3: CASSLPQGKNIQYF. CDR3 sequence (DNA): TGTGCCAGCAGTTTGCCCCAAGGAAAAAACATTCAGTACTTC.

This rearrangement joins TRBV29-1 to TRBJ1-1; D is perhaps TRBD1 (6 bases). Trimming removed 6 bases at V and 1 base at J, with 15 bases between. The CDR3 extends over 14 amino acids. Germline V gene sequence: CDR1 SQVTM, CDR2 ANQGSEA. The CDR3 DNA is TGCAGCGTGCCCACCACAGGGTCGAACACTGAAGCTTTCTTT. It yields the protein CSVPTTGSNTEAFF.

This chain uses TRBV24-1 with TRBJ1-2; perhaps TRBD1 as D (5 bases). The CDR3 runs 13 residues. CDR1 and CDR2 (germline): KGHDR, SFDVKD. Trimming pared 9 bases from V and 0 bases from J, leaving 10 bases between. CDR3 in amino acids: CATAMGPNYGYTF. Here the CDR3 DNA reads TGTGCCACCGCGATGGGGCCTAACTATGGCTACACCTTC.